This passage covers 12 T cell receptor beta chains from one sample sequenced in a study of cytomegalovirus exposure and HLA in healthy donors. The primer mix had 60 Vbeta and 13 Jbeta primers. Sequenced by immunoSEQ multiplex PCR; TCRdb stores in-frame clones only, minus some. In the table there are 250,000 to 350,000 clones, roughly 90% of which are singletons. The sequenced sample consisted of PBMCs. These receptors came from a middle-aged man in good health and CMV-seropositive.

On this clone: This same CDR3 is encoded by further DNA sequences in the sample. The chain carries TRBV9 and TRBJ2-3; D not resolved. CDR3 length: 13 residues. CDR1 SGDLS and CDR2 YYNGEE come from the germline V gene. Trimming removed 3 bases at V and 0 bases at J, with 5 bases between. CDR3 in amino acids: CASSATSTDTQYF. DNA of the CDR3: TGTGCCAGCAGCGCGACTAGCACAGATACGCAGTATTTT. Full variable domain (missing parts from reference TRBV9 and TRBJ2-3): DSGVTQTPKHLITATGQRVTLRCSPRSGDLSVYWYQQSLDQGLQFLIQYYNGEERAKGNILERFSAQQFPDLHSELNLSSLELGDSALYFCASSATSTDTQYFGPGTRLTVL.

This clone has just a few counts. V and J are TRBV6-4 and TRBJ2-7; D remains unclear. Germline CDR1 is MRHNA and CDR2 is SNTAGT. V was cut by 1 base and J by 2 bases, with 12 bases left in between. The CDR3 extends over 15 amino acids. CDR3 sequence: CASSDYETGTYEQYF. CDR3 bases: TGTGCCAGCAGTGACTATGAGACGGGTACCTACGAGCAGTACTTC.

Notes on this clone: Other DNA variants within this sample encode the same CDR3. V is TRBV7-3 and J is TRBJ2-7, with a tentative D call TRBD2 (6 bases). Germline V gene sequence: CDR1 SGHTA, CDR2 FQGTGA. The V and J ends lost 3 bases and 4 bases respectively, with 10 bases between them. CDR3 length: 13 amino acids. CDR3 amino acids: CASSLASAYEQYF. CDR3 nucleotide sequence: TGTGCCAGCAGCTTGGCTAGCGCGTACGAGCAGTACTTC. The variable domain in full, completed from reference TRBV7-3 and TRBJ2-7, reads GAGVSQTPSNKVTEKGKYVELRCDPISGHTALYWYRQSLGQGPEFLIYFQGTGAADDSGLPNDRFFAVRPEGSVSTLKIQRTERGDSAVYLCASSLASAYEQYFGPGTRLTVT.

J is TRBJ2-2 and V is TRBV5-1; 9 bases fit TRBD1. Germline-derived CDR1 and CDR2 are SGHRS and YFSETQ. The CDR3 runs 14 residues. The J segment lost 7 bases and the V segment lost 4 bases, leaving 5 bases of the junction unmatched. CDR3 protein: CASSVDRGDGELFF. CDR3 sequence (DNA): TGCGCCAGCAGCGTGGACAGGGGTGACGGGGAGCTGTTTTTT.

This chain uses TRBV6-1 with TRBJ2-7, with 8 bases aligning to TRBD1. The CDR3 is 15 amino acids. The germline gives CDR1 MNHNS, CDR2 SASEGT. The ends lost 5 bases at V and 0 bases at J; junction bases unmatched: 6. DNA of the CDR3: TGTGCCAGCAGTACGGGACAGGAATACTCCTACGAGCAGTACTTC. It encodes CASSTGQEYSYEQYF.

The V call is TRBV7-9, the J call TRBJ2-3; perhaps TRBD2 as D (5 bases). This CDR3 contains 12 residues. Germline V gene sequence: CDR1 SEHNR, CDR2 FQNEAQ (reference sequence). V was clipped by 4 bases and J by 5 bases, with 7 bases between them. The DNA of the CDR3 is TGTGCCAGCAGCTACGGAGGAGATACGCAGTATTTT. Translated: CASSYGGDTQYF.

The V and J genes are TRBV7-9 and TRBJ1-5; 9 nucleotides align to TRBD1. Germline lookup yields CDR1 SEHNR and CDR2 FQNEAQ (reference sequence). Germline trimming cut 5 bases from V and 6 bases from J; bases unmatched to any gene: 8. The CDR3 totals 15 residues. CDR3 nucleotide sequence: TGTGCCAGCAGCCCGGCCGGGACAGGGCCTCAGCCCCAGCATTTT. This sequence encodes CASSPAGTGPQPQHF. Combining the CDR3 with reference TRBV7-9 and TRBJ1-5 gives the whole variable domain DTGVSQNPRHKITKRGQNVTFRCDPISEHNRLYWYRQTLGQGPEFLTYFQNEAQLEKSRLLSDRFSAERPKGSFSTLEIQRTEQGDSAMYLCASSPAGTGPQPQHFGDGTRLSIL.

The chain carries TRBV2 and TRBJ2-6; D might be TRBD2 (5 bases). V dropped 6 bases and J dropped 2 bases, with 11 bases sitting between them. The length of the CDR3 is 15 residues. CDR1 is SNHLY, CDR2 FYNNEI, per germline. In DNA form, the CDR3 reads TGTGCCAGCAGGAGTAGGGAGACTGGGGCCAACGTCCTGACTTTC. Residues: CASRSRETGANVLTF.

This clone occurred a few times. The chain recombines TRBV19 with TRBJ2-1; weak D call: TRBD2 (5 bases). V gave up 3 bases and J gave up 6 bases, with 6 bases separating them. CDR3 length: 12 residues. In germline, CDR1 is LNHDA, CDR2 SQIVND (reference sequence). This chain's CDR3 is CASSMGSNEQFF. The CDR3 DNA reads TGTGCCAGTAGTATGGGGAGCAATGAGCAGTTCTTC.

The chain is built from TRBV6-6 and TRBJ2-7; the match to TRBD1 covers 7 bases. V shed 7 bases and J 2 bases; nucleotides not matched to a gene: 5. The CDR3 length is 13 residues. The germline CDR1 and CDR2 sequences are MNHNY and SVGAGI (reference sequence). CDR3 region: CASTQQGTYEQYF. The CDR3 DNA reads TGTGCCAGCACCCAACAGGGGACCTACGAGCAGTACTTC.

CDR3 bases: TGTGCCAGCAGCCTCAACCGAGCTAGCGGGAGGGGTGAGCAGTTCTTC. Protein: CASSLNRASGRGEQFF. This rearrangement joins TRBV7-3 to TRBJ2-1; the match to TRBD2 covers 12 bases. The J segment lost 9 bases and the V segment lost 5 bases, leaving 11 bases of the junction unmatched. The CDR3 is made up of 16 amino acids. Looked up from germline, CDR1 is SGHTA and CDR2 is FQGTGA.

This clone was seen once. The CDR3 sequence is CASSGTGGTNEKLFF. The CDR3 DNA follows: TGTGCCAGCAGCGGGACAGGGGGAACTAATGAAAAACTGTTTTTT. The chain joins TRBV7-2 to TRBJ1-4, with 11 nucleotides matching TRBD1. The V and J ends lost 5 bases and 1 base, in that order; junction bases with no gene match: 0. Germline assignment: CDR1 SGHTA and CDR2 FQGNSA. The CDR3 consists of 15 residues.